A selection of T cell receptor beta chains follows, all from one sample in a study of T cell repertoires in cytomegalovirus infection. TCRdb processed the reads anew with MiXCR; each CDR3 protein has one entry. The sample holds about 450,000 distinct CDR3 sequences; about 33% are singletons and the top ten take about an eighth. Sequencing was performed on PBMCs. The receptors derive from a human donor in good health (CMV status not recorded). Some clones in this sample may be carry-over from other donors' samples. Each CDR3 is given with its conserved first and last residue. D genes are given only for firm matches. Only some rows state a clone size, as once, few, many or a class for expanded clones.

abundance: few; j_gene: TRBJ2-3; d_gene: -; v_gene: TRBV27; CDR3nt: TGTGCCAGCAGGGGGGGGCTGAGCACAGATACGCAGTATTTT; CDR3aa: CASRGGLSTDTQYF
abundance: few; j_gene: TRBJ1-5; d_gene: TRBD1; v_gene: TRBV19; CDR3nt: TGTGCCAGTAGTATTACTGGACAGGCGTTCAATCAGCCCCAGCATTTT; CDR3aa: CASSITGQAFNQPQHF
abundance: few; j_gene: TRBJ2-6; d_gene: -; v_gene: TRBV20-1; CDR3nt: TGCAGTGCTAGGGGACTGAGCTCTGGGGCCAACGTCCTGACTTTC; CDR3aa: CSARGLSSGANVLTF
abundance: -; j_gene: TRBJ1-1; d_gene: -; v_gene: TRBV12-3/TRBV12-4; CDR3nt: TGTGCCAGCAGCTGGGGGGGGGGCACTGAAGCTTTCTTT; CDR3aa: CASSWGGGTEAFF
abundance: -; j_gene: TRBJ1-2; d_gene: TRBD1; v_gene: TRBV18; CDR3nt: TGTGCCAGCGAGAGCGCAGGACAGGGTCTTGGCTACACCTTC; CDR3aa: CASESAGQGLGYTF
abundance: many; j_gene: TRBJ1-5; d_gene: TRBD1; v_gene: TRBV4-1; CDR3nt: TGCGCCAGCAGCCAGGGAGGCGGTGGGAGGACAGGGGATCAGCCCCAGCATTTT; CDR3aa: CASSQGGGGRTGDQPQHF
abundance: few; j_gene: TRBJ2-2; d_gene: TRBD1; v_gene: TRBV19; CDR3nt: TGTGCCAGTAGTAGAAGCATTCGAGACAGGGGGGCGCGAGGCACCGGGGAGCTGTTTTTT; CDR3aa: CASSRSIRDRGARGTGELFF
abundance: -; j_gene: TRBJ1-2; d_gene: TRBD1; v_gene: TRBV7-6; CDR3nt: TGTGCCAGCAGCCCCGGCGGGACAGGGGGCCTCCATGGCTACACCTTC; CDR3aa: CASSPGGTGGLHGYTF
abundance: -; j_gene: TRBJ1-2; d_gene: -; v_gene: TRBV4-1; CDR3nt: TGTGCCAGCAGCCAAGATGGGGAGGACCGCTCTCCCTATGGCTACACCTTC; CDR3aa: CASSQDGEDRSPYGYTF
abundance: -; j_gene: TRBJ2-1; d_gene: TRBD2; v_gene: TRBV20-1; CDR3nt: TGCAGTGCTAGCCATCCGGGACTACCTCACAATGAGCAGTTCTTC; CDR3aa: CSASHPGLPHNEQFF
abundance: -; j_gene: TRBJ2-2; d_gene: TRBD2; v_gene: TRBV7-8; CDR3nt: TGTGCCACCGTACTAGCGGGGGGCAACACCGGGGAGCTGTTTTTT; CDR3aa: CATVLAGGNTGELFF
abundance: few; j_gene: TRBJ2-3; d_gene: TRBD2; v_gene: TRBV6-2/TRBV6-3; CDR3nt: TGTGCCAGCAGTTACCGGAGAGCGGGGGGGCCGCAGCAGTATTTT; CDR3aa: CASSYRRAGGPQQYF
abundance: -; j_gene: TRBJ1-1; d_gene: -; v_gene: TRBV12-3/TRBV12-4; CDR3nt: TGTGCCAGCAGTAGAAGGCAGGGTGACACTGAAGCTTTCTTT; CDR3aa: CASSRRQGDTEAFF
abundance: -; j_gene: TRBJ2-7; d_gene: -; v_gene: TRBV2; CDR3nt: TGTGCCAGCAGTGGACAGCTGATCTCCTACGAGCAGTACTTC; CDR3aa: CASSGQLISYEQYF
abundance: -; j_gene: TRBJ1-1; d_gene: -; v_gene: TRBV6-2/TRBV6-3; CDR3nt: TGTGCCAGCAGTTACGCGGGACGGGGTTGGTCGGACACTGAAGCTTTCTTT; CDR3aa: CASSYAGRGWSDTEAFF
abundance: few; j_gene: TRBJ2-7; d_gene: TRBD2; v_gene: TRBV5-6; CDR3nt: TGTGCCAGCAGCCCACCACTAGCGAGCGAGCAGTACTTC; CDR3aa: CASSPPLASEQYF
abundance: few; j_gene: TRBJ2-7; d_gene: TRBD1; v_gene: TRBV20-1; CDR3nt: TGCAGTGCTAGTAGGGGGCACTCTGACGAGCAGTACTTC; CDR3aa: CSASRGHSDEQYF
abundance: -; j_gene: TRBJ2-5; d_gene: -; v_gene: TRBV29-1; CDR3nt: TGCAGCGTTGAAAGAGGCGCTGGAGAGACCCAGTACTTC; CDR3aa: CSVERGAGETQYF
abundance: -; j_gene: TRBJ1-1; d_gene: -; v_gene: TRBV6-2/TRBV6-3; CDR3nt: TGTGCCAGCAGTTACGGTCCGGGGGCGAAAACTGAAGCTTTCTTT; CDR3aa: CASSYGPGAKTEAFF
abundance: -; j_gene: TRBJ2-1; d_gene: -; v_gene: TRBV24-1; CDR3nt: TGTGCCACCAGTGATACAGGAGGCTCCTACAATGAGCAGTTCTTC; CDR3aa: CATSDTGGSYNEQFF
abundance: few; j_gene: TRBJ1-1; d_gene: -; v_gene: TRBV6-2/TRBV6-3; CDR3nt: TGTGCCAGCAGTTACAACGAGGGGCCTAACACTGAAGCTTTCTTT; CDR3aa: CASSYNEGPNTEAFF
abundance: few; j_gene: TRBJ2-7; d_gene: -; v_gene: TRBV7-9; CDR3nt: TGTGCCAGCAGCCGGACGGAGAACTACGAGCAGTACTTC; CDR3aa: CASSRTENYEQYF
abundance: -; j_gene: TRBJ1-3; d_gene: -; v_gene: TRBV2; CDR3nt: TGTGCCAGCAGTGAGGCCTCTGGAAACACCATATATTTT; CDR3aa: CASSEASGNTIYF
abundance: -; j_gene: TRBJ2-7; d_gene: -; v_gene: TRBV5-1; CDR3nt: TGCGCCAGCAGCTCATTAGGCGGTAACGAGCAGTACTTC; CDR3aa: CASSSLGGNEQYF
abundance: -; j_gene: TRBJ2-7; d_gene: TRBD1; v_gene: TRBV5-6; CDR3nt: TGTGCCAGCAGCTCACCGGGACAGGGACTATTCTACGAGCAGTACTTC; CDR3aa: CASSSPGQGLFYEQYF
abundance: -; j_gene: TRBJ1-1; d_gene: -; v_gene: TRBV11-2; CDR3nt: TGTGCCAGCAACCCGGAAGCAGTGCGCACTGAAGCTTTCTTT; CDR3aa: CASNPEAVRTEAFF
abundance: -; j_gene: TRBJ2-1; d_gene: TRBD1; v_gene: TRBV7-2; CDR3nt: TGTGCCAGCAGCTTAGATGGGACAGGGTTCGGGTATGTAAATGAGCCGTTCTTC; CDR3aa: CASSLDGTGFGYVNEPFF
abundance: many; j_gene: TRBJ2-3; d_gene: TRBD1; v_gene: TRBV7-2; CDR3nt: TGTGCCAGCAGCTTAGACGGGGACAGCCGGGCAGATACGCAGTATTTT; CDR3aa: CASSLDGDSRADTQYF
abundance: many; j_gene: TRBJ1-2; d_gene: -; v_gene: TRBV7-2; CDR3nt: TGTGCCAGCAGTCCGGGGGGTAAATATGGCTACACCTTC; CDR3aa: CASSPGGKYGYTF
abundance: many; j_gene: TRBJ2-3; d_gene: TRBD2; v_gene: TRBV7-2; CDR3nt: TGTGCCAGCAGCTTAGGGTCAAGCGGGGTATTCACAGATACGCAGTATTTT; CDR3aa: CASSLGSSGVFTDTQYF
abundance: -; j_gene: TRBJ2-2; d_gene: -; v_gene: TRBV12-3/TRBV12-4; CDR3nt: TGTGCCACCAAGGGAGTCAACACCGGGGAGCTGTTTTTT; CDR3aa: CATKGVNTGELFF
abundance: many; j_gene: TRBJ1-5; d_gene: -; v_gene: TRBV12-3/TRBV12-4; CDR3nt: TGTGCCAGCAGCTTAGGAGTATATCAGCCCCAGCATTTT; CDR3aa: CASSLGVYQPQHF
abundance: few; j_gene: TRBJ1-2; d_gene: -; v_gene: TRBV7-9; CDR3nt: TGTGCCAGCAGCTTAGCCCGGGAGTATGGCTACACCTTC; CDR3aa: CASSLAREYGYTF
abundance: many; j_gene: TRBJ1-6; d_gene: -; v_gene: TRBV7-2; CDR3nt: TGTGCCAGCAGACCCGACGTGGGGGCTCGTTCACCCCTCCACTTT; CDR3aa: CASRPDVGARSPLHF
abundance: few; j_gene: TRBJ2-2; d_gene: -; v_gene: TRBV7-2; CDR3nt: TGTGCCAGCAGCTTTAACGGGGAGCTGTTTTTT; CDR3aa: CASSFNGELFF
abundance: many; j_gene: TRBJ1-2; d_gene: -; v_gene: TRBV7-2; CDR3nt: TGTGCCAGCAGCTTAGCGGCGGGTATCGGCTACACCTTC; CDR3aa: CASSLAAGIGYTF
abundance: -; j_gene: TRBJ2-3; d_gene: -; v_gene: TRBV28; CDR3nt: TGTGCCAGCAGTCCCTCTGGGGCGGGGAGCACAGATACGCAGTATTTT; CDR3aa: CASSPSGAGSTDTQYF
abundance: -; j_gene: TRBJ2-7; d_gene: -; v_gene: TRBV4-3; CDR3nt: TGCGCCAGCAGCCAAGATTCTTCGTTGGGGGGGCCTTCCTACGAGCAGTACTTC; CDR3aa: CASSQDSSLGGPSYEQYF
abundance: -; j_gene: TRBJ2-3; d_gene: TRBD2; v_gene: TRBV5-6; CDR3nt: TGTGCCAGCAGCTGGGGTGGGCGGGGGAGAGCAGATACGCAGTATTTT; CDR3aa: CASSWGGRGRADTQYF
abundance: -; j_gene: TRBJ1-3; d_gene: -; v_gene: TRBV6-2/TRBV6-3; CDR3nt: TGTGCCAGCAGTTACAAGGGGGACTATTTCTCTGGAAACACCATATATTTT; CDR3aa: CASSYKGDYFSGNTIYF
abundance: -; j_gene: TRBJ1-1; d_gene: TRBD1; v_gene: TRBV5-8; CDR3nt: TGTGCCAGCAGTGGACAGGCCTACACTGAAGCTTTCTTT; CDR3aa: CASSGQAYTEAFF
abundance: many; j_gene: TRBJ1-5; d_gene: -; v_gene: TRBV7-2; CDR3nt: TGTGCCAGCTCCTCCTCCCCTGGTCAGCCCCAGCATTTT; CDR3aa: CASSSSPGQPQHF
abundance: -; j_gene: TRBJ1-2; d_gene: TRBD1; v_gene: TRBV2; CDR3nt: TGTGCCAGCAGTGAACGGGGACAGCGCGCTAACTATGGCTACACCTTC; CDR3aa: CASSERGQRANYGYTF
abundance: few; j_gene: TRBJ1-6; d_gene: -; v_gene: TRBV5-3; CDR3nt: TGTGCCAGCAGCCAAGCGGGGCTGAGCTCCTATAATTCACCCCTCCACTTT; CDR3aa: CASSQAGLSSYNSPLHF
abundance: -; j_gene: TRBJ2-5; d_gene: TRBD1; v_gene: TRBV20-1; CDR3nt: TGCAGTGCCGGGACAGGGGGCTTGGAGACCCAGTACTTC; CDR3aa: CSAGTGGLETQYF
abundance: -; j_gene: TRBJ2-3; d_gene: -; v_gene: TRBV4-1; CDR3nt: TGCGCCAGCAGCCACCCTTTCGGCGGGGGCGTCGAAGATACGCAGTATTTT; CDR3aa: CASSHPFGGGVEDTQYF
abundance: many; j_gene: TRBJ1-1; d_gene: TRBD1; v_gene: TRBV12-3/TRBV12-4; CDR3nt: TGTGCCAGCTCGAGGACAGGCTTGAACACTGAAGCTTTCTTT; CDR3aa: CASSRTGLNTEAFF
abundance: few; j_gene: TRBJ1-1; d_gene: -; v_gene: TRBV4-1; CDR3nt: TGCGCCAGCAGCCAAGATAGTGGGCAGAGCCTGAACACTGAAGCTTTCTTT; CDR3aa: CASSQDSGQSLNTEAFF
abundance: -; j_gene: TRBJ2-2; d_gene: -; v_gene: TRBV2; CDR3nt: TGTGCCAGCAGCCAGGGACGGACGAACACCGGGGAGCTGTTTTTT; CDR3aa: CASSQGRTNTGELFF
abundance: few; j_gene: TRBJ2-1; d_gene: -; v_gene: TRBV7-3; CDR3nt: TGTGCCAGCAGCTTAATGGCTCAGGGGCTCGTCAATGAGCAGTTCTTC; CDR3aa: CASSLMAQGLVNEQFF
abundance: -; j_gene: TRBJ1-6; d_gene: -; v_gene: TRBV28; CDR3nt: TGTGCCAGCAGTCTGGGACCGGACCTTTCACTCCTCCACTTT; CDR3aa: CASSLGPDLSLLHF
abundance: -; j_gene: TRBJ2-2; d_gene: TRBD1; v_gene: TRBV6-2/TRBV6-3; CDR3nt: TGTGCCAGCAGTTACGAGTCAACAGGGGCGTTTACCGGGGAGCTGTTTTTT; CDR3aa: CASSYESTGAFTGELFF
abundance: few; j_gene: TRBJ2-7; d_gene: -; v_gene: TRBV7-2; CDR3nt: TGTGCCAGCAGCTTAGCCCTTACGGGGGACTACGAGCAGTACTTC; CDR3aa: CASSLALTGDYEQYF
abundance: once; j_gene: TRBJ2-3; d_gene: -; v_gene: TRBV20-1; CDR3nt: TGCAGTGCTGGGGGGGGCAGCCACACAGATACGCAGTATTTT; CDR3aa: CSAGGGSHTDTQYF
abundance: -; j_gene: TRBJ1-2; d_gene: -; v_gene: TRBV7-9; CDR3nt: TGTGCCAGCAGCTTGGGAGGGGGAAGTGGCTACACCTTC; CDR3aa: CASSLGGGSGYTF